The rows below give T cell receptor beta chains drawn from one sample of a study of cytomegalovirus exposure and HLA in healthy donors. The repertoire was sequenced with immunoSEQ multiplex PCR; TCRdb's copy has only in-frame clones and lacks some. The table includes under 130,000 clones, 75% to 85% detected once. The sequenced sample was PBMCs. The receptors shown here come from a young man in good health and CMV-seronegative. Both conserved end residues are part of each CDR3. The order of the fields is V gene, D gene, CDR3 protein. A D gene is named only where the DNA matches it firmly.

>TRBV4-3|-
CASSQAERGEKPFF
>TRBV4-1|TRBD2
CASSQNPAGASPSYNEQFF
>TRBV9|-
CASSAGPTGLGNEQFF
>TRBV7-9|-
CASSLGRALINEQFF
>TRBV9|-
CASSVAGVGDTQYF
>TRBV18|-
CASSPGAGEGYEQYF
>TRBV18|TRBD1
CASSQRGTGFTEAFF
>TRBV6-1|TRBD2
CASSKASGGQETQYF
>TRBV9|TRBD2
CASSGGTSGTGRSYNEQFF
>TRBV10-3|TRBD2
CAISESMALAGVYSTDTQYF
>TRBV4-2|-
CASSQKRGGLPSTTDTQYF
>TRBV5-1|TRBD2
CASSTPPTSGGLDTQYF
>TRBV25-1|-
CASSENRVNSNEQFF
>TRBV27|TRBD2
CASGGLADHNEQFF
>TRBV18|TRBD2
CASLPGLEGGYEQYF
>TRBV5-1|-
CASRAGLSYEQYF
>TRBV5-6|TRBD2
CASSLAGGTIVDEQFF
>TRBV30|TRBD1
CAWGDPGQGAYEQYF
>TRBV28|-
CASTLGQAGEKLFF
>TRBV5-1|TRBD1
CASSNGQGGRDGYTF
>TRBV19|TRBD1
CASTLTGTGGVGGNQPQHF
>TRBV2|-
CASIPETVGSYGYTF
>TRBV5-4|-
CASSPIDRTDTQYF
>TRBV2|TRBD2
CASSFLAGAGDTQYF
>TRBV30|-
CAWSVGVDTGELFF
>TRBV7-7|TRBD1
CASSLDRGTGELFF
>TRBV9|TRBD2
CASSSRGGSSGFTRDNEQFF
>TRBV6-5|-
CASSTPAGQGSPLHF
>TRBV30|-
CAWSVGGSGNTIYF
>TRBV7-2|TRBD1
CASSLGGQGSFTDTQYF
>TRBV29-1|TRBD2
CSVEDRAGGREQYF
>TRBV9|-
CASSAEGSAFYEQYF
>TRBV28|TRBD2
CASSYSASGMDEQFF
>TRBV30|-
CAWSKTPINEQFF
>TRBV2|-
CASSEPGWREKLFF
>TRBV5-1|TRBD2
CASSLLAGESSYEQYF
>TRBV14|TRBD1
CASSHDRGAEAFF